This T cell receptor beta chain is drawn from a study of response to subunit inactivated influenza vaccine. This clonotype turned up a few times. The antigen remains undetermined. The CDR3 is 12 residues long. V was trimmed by 6 bases and J by 4 bases, leaving 9 bases between them. CDR1 and CDR2 (germline): MNHNY, SVGAGI (reference sequence). TCRdb used MiXCR to reprocess the RT-PCR reads, holding one entry per CDR3 protein. The repertoire holds about 530,000 distinct CDR3 sequences, with 10% to 15% as singletons. Broader study findings: The authors suggested that every seasonal influenza vaccination recruits few new T cells.

The chain couples TRBV6-6 to TRBJ2-5; no definite D call. The receptor comes from a man aged 45-60 years who received an inactivated influenza vaccine. The source material was PBMCs from blood, sampled on the day of vaccination. CDR3: CASRGERETQYF. The CDR3 bases are TGTGCCAGCAGAGGAGAACGAGAGACCCAGTACTTC.